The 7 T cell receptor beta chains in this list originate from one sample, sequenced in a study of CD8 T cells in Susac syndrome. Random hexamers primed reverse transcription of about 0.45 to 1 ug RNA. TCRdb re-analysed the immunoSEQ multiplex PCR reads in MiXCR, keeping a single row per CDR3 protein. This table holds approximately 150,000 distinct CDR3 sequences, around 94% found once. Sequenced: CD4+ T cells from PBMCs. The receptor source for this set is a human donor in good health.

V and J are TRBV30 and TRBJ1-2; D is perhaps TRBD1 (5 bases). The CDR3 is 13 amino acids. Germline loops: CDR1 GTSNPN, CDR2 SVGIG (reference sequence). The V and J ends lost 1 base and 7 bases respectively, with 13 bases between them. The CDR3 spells CAWSGESRVGYTF. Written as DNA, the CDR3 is TGTGCCTGGAGTGGGGAGTCCAGGGTTGGCTACACCTTC.

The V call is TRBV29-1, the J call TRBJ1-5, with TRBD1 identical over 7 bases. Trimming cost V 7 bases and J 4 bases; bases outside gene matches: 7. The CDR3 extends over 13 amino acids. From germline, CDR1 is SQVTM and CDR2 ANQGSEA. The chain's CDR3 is CSAMGQQNQPQHF. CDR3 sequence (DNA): TGCAGCGCAATGGGACAGCAAAATCAGCCCCAGCATTTT.

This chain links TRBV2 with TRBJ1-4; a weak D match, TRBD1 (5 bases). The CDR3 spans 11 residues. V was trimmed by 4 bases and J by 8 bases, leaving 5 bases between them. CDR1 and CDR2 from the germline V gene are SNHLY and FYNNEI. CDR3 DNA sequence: TGTGCCAGCAGTGGGGACGAAAAACTGTTTTTT. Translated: CASSGDEKLFF.

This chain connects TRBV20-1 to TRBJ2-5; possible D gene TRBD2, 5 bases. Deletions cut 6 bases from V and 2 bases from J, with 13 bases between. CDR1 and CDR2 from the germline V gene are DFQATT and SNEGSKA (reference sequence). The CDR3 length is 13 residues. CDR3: CSAPRGLQETQYF. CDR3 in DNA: TGCAGTGCCCCCCGCGGGCTACAAGAGACCCAGTACTTC.

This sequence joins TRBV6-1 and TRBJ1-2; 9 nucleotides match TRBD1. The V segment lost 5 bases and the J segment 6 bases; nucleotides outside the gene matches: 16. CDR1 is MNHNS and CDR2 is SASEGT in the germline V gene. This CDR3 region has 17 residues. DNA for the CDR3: TGTGCCAGCAGTCCATTCGCCCCGGGACAGGGCTCGAATGGCTACACCTTC. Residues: CASSPFAPGQGSNGYTF.

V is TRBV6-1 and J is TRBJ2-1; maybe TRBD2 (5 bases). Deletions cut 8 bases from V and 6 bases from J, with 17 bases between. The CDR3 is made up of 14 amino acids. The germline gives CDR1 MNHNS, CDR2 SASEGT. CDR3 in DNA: TGTGCCAGCCTGCCCGAACTAGTCCCCAATGAGCAGTTCTTC. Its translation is CASLPELVPNEQFF.

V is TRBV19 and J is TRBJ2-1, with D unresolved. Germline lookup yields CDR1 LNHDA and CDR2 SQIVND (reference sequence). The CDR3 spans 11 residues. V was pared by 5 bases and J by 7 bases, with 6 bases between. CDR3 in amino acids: CASSRANEQFF. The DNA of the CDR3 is TGTGCCAGTAGTCGGGCGAATGAGCAGTTCTTC.